This TCR beta chain was captured by sequencing in a study of vaccination effects on CD4 cells after COVID-19. On this clone: Antigen specificity is unknown.

Profiled with immunoSEQ multiplex PCR; TCRdb holds only in-frame clones, not every one. The data show 64,000 or so clones, with 60% to 80% seen just once and 1.5% to 2% held by the top ten. CD4+ T cells specific for antigen were expanded with viral peptide pools by the ViraFEST assay before sequencing. Following 10 days of culture, CD4+ T cells were isolated. As their vaccination, participants received two doses of either BNT162b2 or mRNA-1273. This material consisted of CD4+ T cells from PBMCs cultured with HCoV-OC43 spike peptides, taken after COVID-19 vaccination. Subset noted: HCoV-OC43 spike overlapping peptide pool stimulation. The receptor's source is a human donor who received a COVID-19 vaccine.

Written as DNA, the CDR3 is TGTGCCAGCACGAAGCCCCTAGCCAAAAACATTCAGTACTTC. The encoded protein is CASTKPLAKNIQYF. The V gene is TRBV6-5, the J gene TRBJ2-4; D gene ambiguous. The CDR3 covers 14 residues. The germline V gene encodes CDR1 MNHEY and CDR2 SVGAGI. V lost 7 bases and J 0 bases, leaving 10 bases between the germline ends.